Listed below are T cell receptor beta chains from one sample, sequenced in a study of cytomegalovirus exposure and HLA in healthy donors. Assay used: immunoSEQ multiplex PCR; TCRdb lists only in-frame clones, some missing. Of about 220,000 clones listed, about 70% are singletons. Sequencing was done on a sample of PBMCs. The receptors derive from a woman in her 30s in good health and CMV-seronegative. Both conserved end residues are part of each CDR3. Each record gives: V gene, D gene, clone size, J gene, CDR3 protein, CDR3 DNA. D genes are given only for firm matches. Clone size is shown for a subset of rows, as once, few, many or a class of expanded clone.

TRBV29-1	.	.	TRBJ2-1	CSVEAEEGREVEGEQFF	TGCAGCGTTGAAGCCGAGGAGGGACGCGAGGTTGAGGGTGAGCAGTTCTTC
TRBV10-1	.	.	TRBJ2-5	CASRMSTEETQYF	TGCGCCAGCAGGATGTCGACAGAAGAGACCCAGTACTTC
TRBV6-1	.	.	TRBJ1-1	CASADGRVGAFF	TGTGCCAGCGCGGACGGGAGGGTTGGAGCTTTCTTT
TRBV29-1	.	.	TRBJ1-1	CSVEPGGTEAFF	TGCAGCGTTGAACCGGGTGGAACTGAAGCTTTCTTT
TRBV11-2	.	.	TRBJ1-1	CASSLEGIRGTEAFF	TGTGCCAGCAGCTTAGAGGGGATCCGGGGCACTGAAGCTTTCTTT
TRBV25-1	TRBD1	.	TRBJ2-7	CASSEYGFRDRGDEQYF	TGTGCCAGCAGTGAATATGGGTTCCGGGACAGGGGTGACGAGCAGTACTTC
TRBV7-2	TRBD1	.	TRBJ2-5	CASSLSVGGRGTQYF	TGTGCCAGCAGCTTATCCGTAGGGGGCCGGGGGACCCAGTACTTC
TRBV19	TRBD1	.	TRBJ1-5	CASSLGGPNQPQHF	TGTGCCAGTAGTTTAGGGGGCCCCAATCAGCCCCAGCATTTT
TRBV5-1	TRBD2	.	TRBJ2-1	CASSFLAGGDNEQFF	TGCGCCAGCAGCTTCCTAGCGGGAGGCGACAATGAGCAGTTCTTC
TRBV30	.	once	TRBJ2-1	CAWRRRDSHNEQFF	TGTGCCTGGAGGAGGCGGGACAGCCACAATGAGCAGTTCTTC
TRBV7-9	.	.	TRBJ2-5	CSSSLSGGETQYF	TGTTCCAGCAGCCTTAGTGGGGGGGAGACCCAGTACTTC
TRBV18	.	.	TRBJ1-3	CASSPTGNGNTIYF	TGTGCCAGCTCACCGACGGGAAATGGAAACACCATATATTTT
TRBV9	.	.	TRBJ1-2	CASSVEGDYGYTF	TGTGCCAGCAGCGTAGAAGGGGACTATGGCTACACCTTC
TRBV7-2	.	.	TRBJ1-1	CASSLSREAFF	TGTGCCAGCAGCTTGTCCAGGGAAGCTTTCTTT
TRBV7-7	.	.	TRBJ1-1	CASSLGTDTEAFF	TGTGCTAGCAGCTTAGGAACAGACACTGAAGCTTTCTTT
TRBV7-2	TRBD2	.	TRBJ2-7	CASSHAGTSGRNEQYF	TGTGCCAGCAGCCATGCTGGGACTAGCGGGCGGAACGAGCAGTACTTC
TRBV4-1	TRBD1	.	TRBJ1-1	CASSQDRDREVLGGTEAFF	TGCGCCAGCAGCCAAGATAGAGACAGGGAGGTACTCGGAGGTACTGAAGCTTTCTTT
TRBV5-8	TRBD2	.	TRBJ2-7	CASSLGAGGNPYEQYF	TGTGCCAGCAGCTTGGGGGCGGGGGGAAACCCCTACGAGCAGTACTTC
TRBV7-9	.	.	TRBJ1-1	CASSLDWAANTEAFF	TGTGCCAGCAGCTTAGACTGGGCAGCGAACACTGAAGCTTTCTTT
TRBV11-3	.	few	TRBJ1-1	CASSLEQNTEAFF	TGTGCCAGCAGCTTAGAACAGAACACTGAAGCTTTCTTT
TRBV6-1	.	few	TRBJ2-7	CASSVQGGHYEQYF	TGTGCCAGCAGTGTCCAGGGCGGTCACTACGAGCAGTACTTC
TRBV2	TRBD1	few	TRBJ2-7	CASSGQGVYEQYF	TGTGCCAGCAGTGGACAGGGGGTCTACGAGCAGTACTTC
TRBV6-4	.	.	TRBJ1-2	CASSSAPGRGGYTF	TGTGCCAGCAGTTCGGCCCCGGGGAGGGGTGGCTACACCTTC
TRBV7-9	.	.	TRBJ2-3	CSSSLLGGGTDTQYF	TGTTCCAGCAGCTTACTCGGGGGTGGCACAGATACGCAGTATTTT
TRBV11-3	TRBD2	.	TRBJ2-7	CASSFRGRTSGRYEQYF	TGTGCCAGCAGCTTCAGGGGGAGGACTAGCGGGAGGTACGAGCAGTACTTC
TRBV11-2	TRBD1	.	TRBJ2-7	CASSFFGQGDYEQYF	TGTGCCAGCAGCTTTTTCGGACAGGGGGACTACGAGCAGTACTTC
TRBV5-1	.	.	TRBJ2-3	CASSREGDRTDTQYF	TGCGCCAGCAGTAGGGAGGGGGACCGCACAGATACGCAGTATTTT
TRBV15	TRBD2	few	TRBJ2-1	CATSPGLAGANNEQFF	TGTGCCACCAGCCCGGGACTAGCGGGAGCTAACAATGAGCAGTTCTTC
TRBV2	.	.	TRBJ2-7	CASRERTAFPDEQYF	TGTGCCAGCAGGGAGAGGACAGCGTTCCCCGACGAGCAGTACTTC
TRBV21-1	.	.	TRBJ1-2	CASSKEGTGGYGYTF	TGTGCCAGCAGCAAAGAAGGGACAGGGGGCTATGGCTACACCTTC
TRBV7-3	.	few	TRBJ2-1	CASSLVGGAGEQFF	TGTGCCAGCAGCTTAGTGGGGGGGGCAGGTGAGCAGTTCTTC
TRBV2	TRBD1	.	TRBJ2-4	CASSPPGQGDIQYF	TGTGCCAGCAGTCCTCCGGGACAGGGAGACATTCAGTACTTC
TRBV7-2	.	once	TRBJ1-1	CASSLGAGGRGTEAFF	TGTGCCAGCAGCTTAGGGGCGGGGGGCCGGGGCACTGAAGCTTTCTTT
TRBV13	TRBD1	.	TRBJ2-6	CASPGPGTGGRSSSGANVLTF	TGTGCCAGCCCTGGCCCCGGGACAGGGGGTAGATCGTCCTCTGGGGCCAACGTCCTGACTTTC
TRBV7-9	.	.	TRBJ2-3	CASSPTGDRFWDTQYF	TGTGCCAGCAGCCCAACGGGGGACAGATTCTGGGATACGCAGTATTTT
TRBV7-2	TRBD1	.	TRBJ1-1	CASSLGRARTGSMNTEAFF	TGTGCCAGCAGCTTAGGGAGGGCGAGGACAGGGAGCATGAACACTGAAGCTTTCTTT
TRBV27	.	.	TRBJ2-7	CALRTPYF	TGTGCCTTGCGGACTCCTTACTTC
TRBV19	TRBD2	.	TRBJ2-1	CASRTPGLDYNEQFF	TGTGCCAGTAGGACACCGGGACTAGATTACAATGAGCAGTTCTTC
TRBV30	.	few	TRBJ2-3	CAWSRLRSTDTQYF	TGTGCCTGGAGTAGGTTGCGGAGCACAGATACGCAGTATTTT
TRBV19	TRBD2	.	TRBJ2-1	CASSIGVAGVEGEQFF	TGTGCCAGTAGTATAGGGGTAGCGGGAGTAGAAGGTGAGCAGTTCTTC
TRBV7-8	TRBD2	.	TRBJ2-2	CASSTGLAGGPRLGTGELFF	TGTGCCAGCAGCACAGGACTAGCGGGAGGGCCTCGGTTAGGTACCGGGGAGCTGTTTTTT
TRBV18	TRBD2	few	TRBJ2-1	CASSPLTSGRLEQFF	TGTGCCAGCTCACCCTTGACTAGCGGGAGGCTCGAGCAGTTCTTC
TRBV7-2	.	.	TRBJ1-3	CASSPLRSGVHF	TGTGCCAGCAGCCCTCTCAGAAGCGGGGTTCATTTT
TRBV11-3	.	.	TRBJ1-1	CASSLGYMNTEAFF	TGTGCCAGCAGCTTAGGTTATATGAACACTGAAGCTTTCTTT
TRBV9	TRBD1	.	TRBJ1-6	CASSRGTGVSPLHF	TGTGCCAGCAGCCGTGGGACAGGGGTTTCACCCCTCCACTTT
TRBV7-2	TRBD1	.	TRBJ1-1	CASSLRPQGINTEAFF	TGTGCCAGCAGCTTAAGGCCACAGGGGATTAACACTGAAGCTTTCTTT
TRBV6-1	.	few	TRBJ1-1	CASSQREAATEAFF	TGTGCCAGCAGTCAAAGGGAGGCGGCCACTGAAGCTTTCTTT
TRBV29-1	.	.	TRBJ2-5	CSATRVRGETQYF	TGCAGCGCAACCAGGGTAAGAGGAGAGACCCAGTACTTC
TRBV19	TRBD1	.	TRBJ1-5	CASSIDFISGQLSNQPQHF	TGTGCCAGTAGTATAGATTTCATTTCGGGACAGCTTAGCAATCAGCCCCAGCATTTT
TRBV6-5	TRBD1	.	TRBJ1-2	CATQGLDYGYTF	TGTGCCACACAGGGGTTAGACTATGGCTACACCTTC
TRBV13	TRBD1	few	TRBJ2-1	CASSRDSHNEQFF	TGTGCCAGCAGCCGGGACAGCCACAATGAGCAGTTCTTC
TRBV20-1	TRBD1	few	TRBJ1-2	CSASTGVGYTF	TGCAGTGCTAGCACAGGGGTAGGCTACACCTTC
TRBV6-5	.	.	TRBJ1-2	CASSYGERGWEGYTF	TGTGCCAGCAGTTACGGGGAACGGGGGTGGGAAGGCTACACCTTC